A single sample gave rise to the 15 T cell receptor beta chains below, sequenced in a study of CD8+ T cells in alopecia areata. Treatment defined: oral pan-JAK inhibitor, 5-10 mg twice daily. The sequencing template was cDNA reverse transcribed from extracted RNA. Profiled with immunoSEQ multiplex PCR; TCRdb holds only in-frame clones, not every one. The sample shows about 170,000 clones, 50% to 75% of them seen only once. Here the sequenced sample was CD4+ T cells sorted from blood, taken around week 55, from a patient treated with tofacitinib. Receptor source: a human donor with alopecia areata.

This chain connects TRBV7-2 to TRBJ2-5; possibly TRBD1 for D (6 bases). This CDR3 comprises 14 residues. Germline CDR1 SGHTA, CDR2 FQGNSA. Deletions cut 5 bases from V and 2 bases from J, with 12 bases between. The CDR3 DNA reads as TGTGCCAGCAGCGAAACAGGGATACAAGAGACCCAGTACTTC. Translating gives CASSETGIQETQYF.

Details on this clone: The sample carries other DNA sequences with the same CDR3. The rearrangement uses TRBV5-1 and TRBJ2-5; the D gene is possibly TRBD2 (5 bases). Trimming removed 0 bases at V and 5 bases at J, with 8 bases between. The CDR3 covers 13 residues. Germline V gene sequence: CDR1 SGHRS, CDR2 YFSETQ. The CDR3 nucleotides are TGCGCCAGCAGCTTGGCCGGGGTTGAGACCCAGTACTTC. Residues: CASSLAGVETQYF. The full variable domain, with the rest looked up from reference TRBV5-1 and TRBJ2-5, is KAGVTQTPRYLIKTRGQQVTLSCSPISGHRSVSWYQQTPGQGLQFLFEYFSETQRNKGNFPGRFSGRQFSNSRSEMNVSTLELGDSALYLCASSLAGVETQYFGPGTRLLVL.

The chain carries TRBV10-3 and TRBJ2-5; the match to TRBD2 covers 11 bases. The CDR3 spans 16 residues. The trim removed 6 bases at V and 1 base at J, leaving 7 bases unmatched. Germline CDR1 is ENHRY and CDR2 is SYGVKD. The CDR3 sequence: CAISKGLAETQETQYF. The CDR3 nucleotides are TGTGCCATCAGCAAGGGACTAGCGGAGACCCAAGAGACCCAGTACTTC.

The chain carries TRBV6-5 and TRBJ2-7; D not certain. CDR1 is MNHEY, CDR2 SVGAGI, per germline. The ends were cut back, 5 bases at V and 5 bases at J, with 10 bases in the middle. The CDR3 extends over 12 amino acids. The CDR3 DNA sequence: TGTGCCAGCAGTCACGCAAGCAACGAGCAGTACTTC. Its protein is CASSHASNEQYF.

This clone has just one count. This rearrangement joins TRBV20-1 to TRBJ2-5; no clear D gene. Germline V gene lookup returns CDR1 DFQATT and CDR2 SNEGSKA (reference sequence). Trimming pared 1 base from V and 5 bases from J, leaving 5 bases between. The CDR3 loop spans 11 amino acids. The CDR3 here is CSARVRETQYF. Here the CDR3 DNA reads TGCAGTGCTAGAGTTCGGGAGACCCAGTACTTC.

The CDR3 DNA follows: TGTGCCTGGAGTGAGGGACACCTCTACGAGCAGTACTTC. This sequence encodes CAWSEGHLYEQYF. The chain recombines TRBV30 with TRBJ2-7, with D perhaps TRBD1 (6 bases). V lost 1 base and J lost 3, with 10 bases in between. This CDR3 region has 13 residues. In germline, CDR1 is GTSNPN, CDR2 SVGIG (reference sequence).

There are a few counts of this clone. This chain connects TRBV7-9 to TRBJ2-1, with 10 bases matching TRBD2. The CDR3 runs 16 residues. V shed 5 bases, J shed 10 bases, and the junction held 14 bases outside the gene matches. Germline values: CDR1 SEHNR, CDR2 FQNEAQ (reference sequence). CDR3 amino acids: CASSPLWSGGASEQFF. The CDR3 bases are TGTGCCAGCAGCCCGCTTTGGAGCGGGGGGGCGTCGGAGCAGTTCTTC.

The V call is TRBV11-1, the J call TRBJ2-3; D gene unclear. Trimming shortened V by 5 bases and J by 9 bases, and 12 bases separated the two germline ends. This CDR3 contains 12 residues. CDR1 and CDR2 (germline): SGHAT, FQDESV (reference sequence). The CDR3 DNA is TGTGCCAGCAGCGCATTAGGTCGCACGCAGTATTTT. As protein: CASSALGRTQYF.

The chain uses TRBV5-1 and TRBJ1-2; maybe TRBD1 (5 bases). Trimming removed 3 bases from V and 4 bases from J, with 7 bases in between. There are 12 residues in the CDR3. CDR1 SGHRS and CDR2 YFSETQ come from the germline V gene. In DNA, the CDR3 is TGCGCCAGCAGCTGGGGACCCTATGGCTACACCTTC. Translating it yields CASSWGPYGYTF.

The chain joins TRBV7-9 to TRBJ2-3; no definite D call. Trimming left V 5 bases short and J 1 base short, with 10 bases between. The CDR3 sequence is 14 residues long. CDR1 and CDR2 from the germline V gene are SEHNR and FQNEAQ (reference sequence). The CDR3 loop reads CASSDGPRTDTQYF. The CDR3 DNA sequence: TGTGCCAGCAGCGATGGACCCCGCACAGATACGCAGTATTTT.

There are a few counts of this clone. The chain uses TRBV9 and TRBJ2-5; 9 nucleotides align to TRBD2. In germline, CDR1 is SGDLS, CDR2 YYNGEE. This CDR3 is built from 15 residues. J was trimmed by 1 base and V by 3 bases; bases with no gene match: 4. CDR3 sequence reads: CASSGLAGSQETQYF. The CDR3 nucleotides read TGTGCCAGCAGCGGCCTAGCGGGGAGCCAAGAGACCCAGTACTTC.

This clone was seen only a few times. The genes are TRBV30 and TRBJ1-2, with D possibly TRBD1 on 5 matching bases. Trimming removed 3 bases at V and 6 bases at J, with 20 bases between. Per germline, CDR1 GTSNPN and CDR2 SVGIG (reference sequence). The length of the CDR3 is 15 residues. The DNA for the CDR3 is TGTGCCTGGAGGCGCGCAGGGACCTCCTCAGATGGCTACACCTTC. Protein sequence: CAWRRAGTSSDGYTF.

This chain links TRBV7-6 with TRBJ1-5; D not certain. Trimming removed 0 bases from V and 4 bases from J, with 10 bases in between. Germline V gene sequence: CDR1 SGHVS, CDR2 FNYEAQ. The CDR3 has 15 amino acids. CDR3 nucleotides: TGTGCCAGCAGCTTAGCAGGGAAACCTAATCAGCCCCAGCATTTT. Its translation: CASSLAGKPNQPQHF.

The chain uses TRBV14 and TRBJ1-5; weak D call: TRBD1 (5 bases). CDR3 size: 14 residues. Trimming left V 4 bases short and J 4 bases short, with 11 bases between. Germline CDR1 is SGHDN and CDR2 is FVKESK. CDR3 sequence reads: CASSRVGVNQPQHF. The CDR3 DNA follows: TGTGCCAGCAGCCGCGTAGGGGTGAATCAGCCCCAGCATTTT.

The rearrangement joins TRBV5-1 to TRBJ2-2; D uncertain. CDR1 and CDR2 (germline): SGHRS, YFSETQ. V lost 0 bases to trimming and J lost 6 bases, with 12 bases between them. This CDR3 has 15 residues. DNA of the CDR3: TGCGCCAGCAGCTTGGATTCTAGAAGGTCCGGGGAGCTGTTTTTT. It codes for CASSLDSRRSGELFF.